This T cell receptor beta chain was retrieved from a study of human T cells and chemical hapten exposure. This clonotype was counted a few times. Its antigen is currently unknown. Whole-study findings and limits: With regard to DPC sensitization, TCRs above 1 in 1000 frequency did not change.

The library attached unique molecular identifiers to individual cDNA molecules. A single record per CDR3 protein comes from TCRdb applying MiXCR to the RACE reads. The sample includes about 69,000 distinct CDR3 sequences, over 9% of them seen just once. Time point here: patch test 2, 6 weeks after DPC sensitization. Documented treatment: therapeutic diphenylcyclopropenone sensitization with weekly scalp DPC. Looked up from germline, CDR1 is SNHLY and CDR2 is FYNNEI. The germline V and J ends were trimmed by 4 bases and 8 bases, with 15 bases remaining between them. This CDR3 contains 14 residues. The sequencing used whole blood, collected in connection with sensitization to the hapten diphenylcyclopropenone (DPC). The V and J genes are TRBV2 and TRBJ2-1; no clear D. The receptor's source is a woman aged 50 to 60 with alopecia areata. Some clones in this sample may be carry-over from other donors' samples. DNA for the CDR3: TGTGCCAGCAGTGGGATCGGTAGTGGGCATGAGCAGTTCTTC. Its translation: CASSGIGSGHEQFF.